The 18 T cell receptor beta chains listed next were all sequenced from one sample in a study of T cells in Graves' hyperthyroidism and ophthalmopathy. The CDR3 regions of TCR beta were amplified from RNA transcripts. In the first-round RT-PCR of the TCR CDR3, the HTBI primer set was used. In TCRdb, the multiplex PCR reads were re-called with MiXCR into one record per CDR3 protein. The data show 640,000 or so distinct CDR3 sequences, 13% to 15% seen once. The sequencing sample was made of blood. The receptors originated from a woman aged 18-29 years with Graves' ophthalmopathy.

V usage is TRBV7-9 and J usage is TRBJ2-3; 7 nucleotides agree with TRBD2. With V trimmed by 8 bases and J by 2 bases, 4 bases remained unmatched. The CDR3 consists of 13 residues. Per the germline V gene, CDR1 is SEHNR and CDR2 is FQNEAQ (reference sequence). CDR3 loop: CASFREATDTQYF. CDR3 bases: TGTGCCAGCTTCCGGGAGGCCACAGATACGCAGTATTTT.

This chain uses TRBV3-1 with TRBJ2-4; D is unclear. This CDR3 comprises 14 residues. The germline V and J ends were trimmed by 1 base and 0 bases, with 4 bases remaining between them. Germline V gives CDR1 LGHDT, CDR2 YNNKEL (reference sequence). CDR3 amino acids: CASSQAGAKNIQYF. DNA for the CDR3: TGTGCCAGCAGCCAAGCGGGAGCCAAAAACATTCAGTACTTC.

This sequence joins TRBV28 and TRBJ1-2; D is possibly TRBD1 (6 bases). Germline V gene data show CDR1 as MDHEN and CDR2 as SYDVKM. This CDR3 contains 14 residues. Between the trimmed V and J ends, which lost 3 bases and 4 bases, there was a span of 12 bases. The CDR3 DNA follows: TGTGCCAGCAGTTTTTGGAGGGGGAGCTATGGCTACACCTTC. Residues: CASSFWRGSYGYTF.

This clonotype was counted ten times or more. A read error may account for a junction end that differs from germline. The genes are TRBV7-7 and TRBJ2-5, with D possibly TRBD1 on 5 matching bases. Germline V gene sequence: CDR1 SSHAT, CDR2 FNYEAQ (reference sequence). The CDR3 has 16 residues. DNA for the CDR3: TGTGCTAGCAGCCAATTCCCCCCGACAGCAACAGAGACCCAGTACTTC. Protein: CASSQFPPTATETQYF.

This clonotype was found many times. The V and J genes are TRBV28 and TRBJ1-1; no reliable D call. Looked up from germline, CDR1 is MDHEN and CDR2 is SYDVKM. The ends were cut back, 6 bases at V and 1 base at J, with 18 bases in the middle. The CDR3 totals 16 residues. The CDR3 DNA reads TGTGCCAGCAGCCCCCTTGCGTTGGATACGAACACTGAAGCTTTCTTT. This encodes CASSPLALDTNTEAFF.

This clonotype was detected ten times or more. V usage is TRBV3-1 and J usage is TRBJ1-5, with D perhaps TRBD1 (6 bases). The CDR3 is 16 residues long. The V end lost 0 bases, the J end lost 4 bases, and 13 bases lay between the germline ends. Germline V gene sequence: CDR1 LGHDT, CDR2 YNNKEL (reference sequence). The CDR3 bases are TGTGCCAGCAGCCAAGATTATCGGCAGGGGAATCAGCCCCAGCATTTT. Protein product: CASSQDYRQGNQPQHF.

The J gene is TRBJ2-4, the V gene TRBV5-6, with 7 nucleotides matching TRBD2. V gave up 4 bases and J gave up 4 bases; unmatched junction bases: 14. CDR1 is SGHDT, CDR2 YYEEEE, per germline. The CDR3 is 17 amino acids. The CDR3 loop reads CASSLTSESSYKNIQYF. The CDR3, as DNA: TGTGCCAGCAGCCTCACTAGCGAGAGTAGCTATAAAAACATTCAGTACTTC.

The chain links TRBV7-8 to TRBJ1-5; D is uncertain. From germline, CDR1 is SGHVS and CDR2 FQNEAQ. The CDR3 sequence is 13 residues long. V was clipped by 5 bases and J by 6 bases, with 11 bases between them. The CDR3 here is CASSVGGIQPQHF. In nucleotides, the CDR3 is TGTGCCAGCAGCGTAGGAGGTATTCAGCCCCAGCATTTT.

This clonotype was seen repeatedly, ten times or more. CDR3 sequence reads: CATSDWTGPRFQPQHF. Written as DNA, the CDR3 is TGTGCCACCAGTGACTGGACAGGGCCGAGGTTTCAGCCCCAGCATTTT. This chain joins TRBV24-1 and TRBJ1-5, with 8 bases that match TRBD1. Germline trimming cut 4 bases from V and 6 bases from J; bases unmatched to any gene: 10. The CDR3 totals 16 residues. Per the germline V gene, CDR1 is KGHDR and CDR2 is SFDVKD.

Ten or more counts support this clonotype. V gene TRBV24-1 combines with J gene TRBJ1-1; a weak D match, TRBD1 (5 bases). This CDR3 spans 13 amino acids. V dropped 5 bases and J dropped 1 base, with 7 bases sitting between them. Germline loops: CDR1 KGHDR, CDR2 SFDVKD. The CDR3 loop reads CATSAGQNTEAFF. The CDR3 DNA reads TGTGCCACCAGTGCCGGACAGAACACTGAAGCTTTCTTT.

This clonotype was counted only a few times. The rearrangement links TRBV18 to TRBJ2-3; D is undetermined. V shed 2 bases and J shed 6 bases, with 21 bases lying between them. The CDR3 has 17 amino acids. The germline CDR1 and CDR2 sequences are KGHSH and LQKENI. The CDR3 DNA follows: TGTGCCAGCTCACCAATGGTTCGTGTCTCGCGGCGCGATACGCAGTATTTT. Protein: CASSPMVRVSRRDTQYF.

The rearrangement joins TRBV9 to TRBJ2-1, with D possibly TRBD2 on 5 matching bases. The germline V gene has CDR1 SGDLS and CDR2 YYNGEE. The germline V and J ends were trimmed by 4 bases and 10 bases, with 12 bases remaining between them. The length of the CDR3 is 12 residues. The CDR3 sequence is CASSLLDYEQFF. The CDR3 DNA reads TGTGCCAGCAGCCTACTTGACTACGAGCAGTTCTTC. Complete variable domain (other parts from reference TRBV9 and TRBJ2-1): DSGVTQTPKHLITATGQRVTLRCSPRSGDLSVYWYQQSLDQGLQFLIQYYNGEERAKGNILERFSAQQFPDLHSELNLSSLELGDSALYFCASSLLDYEQFFGPGTRLTVL.

This sequence joins TRBV4-2 and TRBJ2-3; maybe TRBD2 (7 bases). The CDR3 loop spans 15 amino acids. Trimming left V 4 bases short and J 5 bases short, with 16 bases between. Germline V lookup: CDR1 LGHNA, CDR2 YNFKEQ. The CDR3 reads CASSLKSGGLDTQYF. The CDR3 coding sequence is TGTGCCAGCAGCCTCAAATCGGGGGGCTTAGATACGCAGTATTTT.

J is TRBJ2-5 and V is TRBV5-1, with TRBD1 matching over 10 bases. The CDR3 spans 12 residues. The V segment lost 4 bases and the J segment 13 bases; nucleotides outside the gene matches: 7. Looked up from germline, CDR1 is SGHRS and CDR2 is YFSETQ. CDR3 sequence: CASSPGQGERYF. The CDR3 bases are TGCGCCAGCAGCCCCGGACAGGGGGAAAGGTACTTC.

Ten or more counts support this clonotype. The CDR3 region has the DNA TGTGCCAGCAGAAAAACCCGGATTTCTGGGGCCAACGTCCTGACTTTC. It encodes CASRKTRISGANVLTF. The chain recombines TRBV6-1 with TRBJ2-6; unclear D gene. This CDR3 has 16 residues. Trimming removed 6 bases from V and 1 base from J, with 13 bases in between. Germline CDR1 and CDR2: MNHNS and SASEGT.

This clonotype was detected ten times or more. The chain uses TRBV2 and TRBJ1-6, with D unresolved. Looked up from germline, CDR1 is SNHLY and CDR2 is FYNNEI. CDR3 length: 15 amino acids. Trimming cost V 4 bases and J 5 bases, with 12 bases left between them. CDR3 amino acids: CASSVVPGNNSPLHF. The DNA for the CDR3 is TGTGCCAGCAGTGTCGTTCCGGGTAATAATTCACCCCTCCACTTT.

This clonotype was observed a single time. V gene TRBV24-1 combines with J gene TRBJ1-6; 9 bases agree with TRBD1. This CDR3 comprises 14 residues. Looked up from germline, CDR1 is KGHDR and CDR2 is SFDVKD. V gave up 4 bases and J gave up 7 bases; unmatched junction bases: 1. The CDR3 DNA is TGTGCCACCAGTGAAGGACAGGGGAATTCACCCCTCCACTTT. Translating it yields CATSEGQGNSPLHF.

The rearrangement joins TRBV7-3 to TRBJ2-5; 7 bases are shared with TRBD1. CDR3 length: 13 residues. J lost 4 bases, V lost 5 bases, and 4 bases had no gene match. Germline V CDR1 and CDR2: SGHTA, FQGTGA. The CDR3 region is CASSIDRAETQYF. The CDR3 DNA reads TGTGCCAGCAGCATAGACAGGGCAGAGACCCAGTACTTC.